These 10 T cell receptor beta chains were all obtained from the same sample, sequenced in a study of low-dose radiotherapy and immunotherapy resistance in tumors. TRAV and TRBV primers primed cDNA for both TCRalpha and TCRbeta. TCRs were put through around 20 PCR cycles of amplification with Phusion. A constant-region primer and the V-primer adapter served as the primer pair. Each CDR3 protein is one row after TCRdb ran MiXCR on the reads. The repertoire consists of around 68,000 distinct CDR3 sequences, with less than 30% occurring once and the leading ten covering 5.5% to 8.5%. Specified time point: before trial treatment. The sequencing here drew on PBMCs, taken before treatment. The source of these receptors is a male donor with rectosigmoid adenocarcinoma.

A remark on this clonotype: A read error is the likely source, as a far larger clone sits one nucleotide away. The chain carries TRBV5-1 and TRBJ2-7; TRBD2 aligns across 10 bases. The germline V gene encodes CDR1 SGHRS and CDR2 YFSETQ. With 3 bases clipped from V and 7 bases from J, the junction kept 16 bases outside the gene matches. The CDR3 consists of 17 residues. CDR3 loop: CASSSPLAGDSYNEQYF. The CDR3 DNA is TGCGCCAGCAGCTCCCCGCTAGCGGGGGACTCCTACAATGAGCAGTACTTC.

This clonotype was recorded many times. The chain recombines TRBV6-6 with TRBJ2-7; D gene ambiguous. V lost 4 bases and J lost 4, with 14 bases in between. CDR3 length equals 14 residues. Germline V gene sequence: CDR1 MNHNY, CDR2 SVGAGI (reference sequence). The CDR3 is CASSSRLKDYEQYF. The CDR3 coding sequence is TGTGCCAGCAGTTCCAGGCTAAAGGATTACGAGCAGTACTTC.

This clonotype was recorded many times. This sequence joins TRBV28 and TRBJ2-7; 9 bases are a match to TRBD1. The CDR3 runs to 15 residues. Germline assignment: CDR1 MDHEN and CDR2 SYDVKM. Losses at the gene ends were 5 bases for V and 2 bases for J; bases not matched to a gene: 7. The CDR3 coding sequence is TGTGCCAGCAGTCTCCGGACAGGGGTAGCCTACGAGCAGTACTTC. Translation: CASSLRTGVAYEQYF.

A word on this clonotype: It is likely a read error: a sequence one base away is far more abundant. This chain joins TRBV7-6 and TRBJ1-2; D is possibly TRBD1 (6 bases). The CDR3 has 15 amino acids. Germline CDR1 is SGHVS and CDR2 is FNYEAQ. The CDR3: CAGSLGSVQGDGYTF. The CDR3 nucleotides are TGTGCCGGCAGCTTAGGCTCGGTACAGGGAGATGGCTACACCTTC. The complete variable domain, with remaining parts taken from reference TRBV7-6 and TRBJ1-2, reads GAGVSQSPRYKVTKRGQDVALRCDPISGHVSLYWYRQALGQGPEFLTYFNYEAQQDKSGLPNDRFSAERPEGSISTLTIQRTEQRDSAMYRCAGSLGSVQGDGYTFGSGTRLTVV.

The J gene is TRBJ1-1, the V gene TRBV6-2 or TRBV6-3; D unclear. Germline CDR1 MNHEY, CDR2 SVGEGT. The CDR3 has 13 amino acids. Trimming took off 4 bases at V and 8 bases at J, with 14 bases between the two ends. The CDR3 here is CASSWESPGEAFF. As DNA, the CDR3 is TGTGCCAGCAGTTGGGAGAGCCCAGGCGAAGCTTTCTTT.

There are many counts of this clonotype. The chain combines TRBV5-1 with TRBJ1-1; 9 bases align to TRBD1. CDR3 length equals 14 residues. V was clipped by 4 bases and J by 5 bases; unmatched bases: 6. CDR1 SGHRS and CDR2 YFSETQ come from the germline V gene. The CDR3 reads CASSVRDRVTEAFF. The CDR3 DNA reads TGCGCCAGCAGCGTCCGGGACAGGGTGACTGAAGCTTTCTTT.

This clonotype has a count of ten or more. V is TRBV6-2 or TRBV6-3 and J is TRBJ2-7; tentative D call: TRBD1 (5 bases). Trimming removed 0 bases from V and 3 bases from J, with 12 bases in between. From germline, CDR1 is MNHEY and CDR2 SVGEGT. The CDR3 contains 15 residues. CDR3 protein: CASSYSWTRLYEQYF. CDR3 coding DNA: TGTGCCAGCAGTTACTCGTGGACAAGACTCTACGAGCAGTACTTC.

In DNA, the CDR3 is TGCGCCAGCAGCTTAGGGAGCGTAAGAGGAGATACGCAGTATTTT. As protein: CASSLGSVRGDTQYF. The V call is TRBV5-1, the J call TRBJ2-3, with D perhaps TRBD2 (5 bases). The V gene's germline CDR1 is SGHRS and CDR2 YFSETQ. V was clipped by 2 bases and J by 5 bases, with 15 bases between them. CDR3 length: 15 amino acids.

This clonotype showed up many times. The chain combines TRBV6-6 with TRBJ1-5; 7 positions match TRBD1. The CDR3 is 16 amino acids. Per germline, CDR1 MNHNY and CDR2 SVGAGI (reference sequence). The V segment lost 5 bases and the J segment 0 bases; nucleotides outside the gene matches: 7. The CDR3 spells CASSTGQIYSNQPQHF. In nucleotides, the CDR3 is TGTGCCAGCAGTACGGGACAGATTTATAGCAATCAGCCCCAGCATTTT.

The chain uses TRBV4-3 and TRBJ2-3, with 8 positions matching TRBD1. The CDR3 is made up of 17 amino acids. The J segment lost 2 bases and the V segment lost 0 bases, leaving 7 bases of the junction unmatched. Germline V gene sequence: CDR1 LGHNA, CDR2 YSLEER. CDR3 coding DNA: TGCGCCAGCAGCCAAGATGGCTGGGACAGGTTCACAGATACGCAGTATTTT. This gives the protein CASSQDGWDRFTDTQYF.